The text below deals with one T cell receptor beta chain. The target of this receptor is not known. Per-base quality was not reported, and no clone a single base away is much larger than it. The sample comes from a study of shared T cell receptors in the human thymus (dated by TCRdb to 2020 to 2023). About the full investigation: The study examined how the human thymus generates shared, self-reactive T-cell receptor alpha chains.

Receptors were amplified or captured by the immunoSEQ multiplex PCR assay. TCRdb obtained this table from immuneACCESS and retained in-frame rearrangements with V and J assigned. These tables miss some clones; where compared with another copy, unresolved V genes account for less than half of the shortfall, and the remainder is unexplained. In all, the sample holds just under 550,000 clones, and 78% of those were seen once. The ten largest make up about 0.012% of the sample. Counted from cysteine to phenylalanine, this CDR3 has 15 amino acids. Left in the record is the CDR3 DNA by itself, 45 bases read in frame from the first base. The germline V gene supplies CDR1 MNHNS and CDR2 SASEGT. Relative to germline, V is 2 bases shorter and J is 4 bases shorter, with 15 bases between their ends. This sample was also put to use in a study of human thymus T cells. That second publication adds: Immunologically healthy infants undergoing open corrective cardiac surgery for congenital heart defects in Finland were used as donors. Thymus tissue was obtained as surgical resects removed during corrective cardiac surgery. Usage of V and J gene segments appeared to be biased in both the thymic and the peripheral blood repertoires. The related research found that thymic TCR repertoires overlapped highly between unrelated individuals. The study used about 8 infant thymus samples plus four related peripheral blood samples to characterize TCR alpha and beta repertoires. Donor ages ranging from roughly 7 to 250 days were recorded, and five to seven male and two female infants were included in the cohort. Thymocytes were mechanically released from the tissue and were stored as pellets of about 10-30 million cells at -70 degrees C. Genomic DNA was extracted from frozen cell pellets with a QIAsymphony instrument. The immunoSEQ multiplex PCR assay was used to amplify the TCRB and TCRAD loci from a standardized quantity of quality-controlled genomic DNA. Amplicons spanned the V(D)J region at a length sufficient to cover the CDR3 and identify V and J genes. Through the commercial immunoSEQ service, the amplicons were sequenced on an Illumina platform. Corrections for primer bias and sequencing errors followed previously described methods, while TCRAD and TCRB definitions were based on the IMGT database. Analysis of the repertoires was done with immunoSEQ Analyzer 3.0 and VDJTools and included basic statistics, V/J segment usage, diversity estimates, rarefaction and pairwise overlap. Diversity was estimated with Chao1, ChaoE, Efron-Thisted, Shannon and inverse Simpson indices, and also on datasets down-sampled to the smallest sample. Repertoire overlap used strict matching of CDR3 nucleotide sequence, V gene and J gene, with Jaccard-based multidimensional scaling clustering. On average, thymus samples gave roughly 800,000 unique TCRB clonotypes, whereas blood samples gave about 84,000.

This clonotype was sampled from a boy in the first two years of life with a congenital heart defect. Donor details come from another sample of the same person, matched by shared clones. The rearrangement combines TRBV6-1 with TRBJ2-7; possibly the D gene is TRBD1, per 6 matching bases. What was sequenced was thymocytes. CDR3 sequence: CASSEITGKRYEQYF. The nucleotides read TGTGCCAGCAGTGAAATCACAGGGAAGCGTTACGAGCAGTACTTC.